This TCR beta chain derives from a study of blood T cell repertoires in COVID-19. TCRdb's copy holds only in-frame clones and misses some; the assay was immunoSEQ multiplex PCR. The data show 300,000 to 400,000 clones, 88% seen once. From germline, CDR1 is LNHDA and CDR2 SQIVND (reference sequence). Trimming took off 0 bases at V and 6 bases at J, with 15 bases between the two ends. The CDR3 sequence is 16 residues long. The rearrangement joins TRBV19 to TRBJ1-5; D gene ambiguous. The source material was peripheral blood. The TCR was taken from a woman in her 30s with COVID-19, enrolled during active disease. This chain's CDR3 is CASSIEEGTGSQPQHF. CDR3 sequence (DNA): TGTGCCAGTAGTATAGAGGAGGGAACGGGGAGTCAGCCCCAGCATTTT. Full variable domain (rest looked up from reference TRBV19 and TRBJ1-5): DGGITQSPKYLFRKEGQNVTLSCEQNLNHDAMYWYRQDPGQGLRLIYYSQIVNDFQKGDIAEGYSVSREKKESFPLTVTSAQKNPTAFYLCASSIEEGTGSQPQHFGDGTRLSIL.